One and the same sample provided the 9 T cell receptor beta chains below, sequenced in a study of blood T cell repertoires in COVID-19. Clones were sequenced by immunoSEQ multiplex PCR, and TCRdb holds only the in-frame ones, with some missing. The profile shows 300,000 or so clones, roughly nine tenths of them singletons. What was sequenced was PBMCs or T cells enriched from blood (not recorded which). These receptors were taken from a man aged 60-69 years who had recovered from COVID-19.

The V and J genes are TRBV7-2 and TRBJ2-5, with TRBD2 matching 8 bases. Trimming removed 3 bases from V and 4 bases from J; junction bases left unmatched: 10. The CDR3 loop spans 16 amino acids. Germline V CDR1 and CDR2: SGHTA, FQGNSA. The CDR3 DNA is TGTGCCAGCAGCTTTAATGCTCCGAGCGGGGGAGAGACCCAGTACTTC. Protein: CASSFNAPSGGETQYF. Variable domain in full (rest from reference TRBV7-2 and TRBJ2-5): GAGVSQSPSNKVTEKGKDVELRCDPISGHTALYWYRQSLGQGLEFLIYFQGNSAPDKSGLPSDRFSAERTGGSVSTLTIQRTQQEDSAVYLCASSFNAPSGGETQYFGPGTRLLVL.

CDR3 in amino acids: CSVVLGLNNEQFF. Here the CDR3 DNA reads TGCAGCGTTGTCTTGGGGCTGAACAATGAGCAGTTCTTC. The chain has TRBV29-1 and TRBJ2-1, with a weak D call TRBD1 (5 bases). This CDR3 region has 13 residues. Looked up from germline, CDR1 is SQVTM and CDR2 is ANQGSEA. With 4 bases removed from V and 5 bases from J, the gap between germline ends came to 12 bases.

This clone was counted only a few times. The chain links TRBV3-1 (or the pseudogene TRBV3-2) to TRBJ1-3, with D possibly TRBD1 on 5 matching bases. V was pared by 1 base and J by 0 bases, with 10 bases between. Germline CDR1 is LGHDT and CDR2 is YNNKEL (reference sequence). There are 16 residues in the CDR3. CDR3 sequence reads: CASSQVTGISGNTIYF. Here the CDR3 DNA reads TGTGCCAGCAGCCAAGTTACAGGAATCTCTGGAAACACCATATATTTT.

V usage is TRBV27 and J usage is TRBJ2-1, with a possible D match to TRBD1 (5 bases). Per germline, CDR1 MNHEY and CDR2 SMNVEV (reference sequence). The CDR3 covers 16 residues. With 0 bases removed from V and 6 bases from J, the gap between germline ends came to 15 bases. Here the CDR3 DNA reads TGTGCCAGCAGTTTATCCTTCGGACAAAGGGGCAATGAGCAGTTCTTC. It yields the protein CASSLSFGQRGNEQFF.

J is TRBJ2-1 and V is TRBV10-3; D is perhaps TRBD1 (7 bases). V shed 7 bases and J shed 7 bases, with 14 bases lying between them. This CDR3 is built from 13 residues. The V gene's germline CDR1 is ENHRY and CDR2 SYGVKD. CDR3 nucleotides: TGTGCCATCAAATCGACAGGGACTAATGAGCAGTTCTTC. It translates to CAIKSTGTNEQFF.

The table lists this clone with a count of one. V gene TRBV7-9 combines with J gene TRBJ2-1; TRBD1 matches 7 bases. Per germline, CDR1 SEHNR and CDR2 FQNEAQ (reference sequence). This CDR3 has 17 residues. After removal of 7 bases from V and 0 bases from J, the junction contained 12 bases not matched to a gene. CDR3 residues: CASTPTGAHISYNEQFF. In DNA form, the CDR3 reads TGTGCCAGCACCCCTACAGGGGCCCACATCTCCTACAATGAGCAGTTCTTC.

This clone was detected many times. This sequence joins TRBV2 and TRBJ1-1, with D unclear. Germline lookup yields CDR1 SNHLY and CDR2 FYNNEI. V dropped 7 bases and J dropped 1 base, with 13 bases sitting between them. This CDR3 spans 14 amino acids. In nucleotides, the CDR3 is TGTGCCAGCACCCGTAGTAATTGGAACACTGAAGCTTTCTTT. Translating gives CASTRSNWNTEAFF.

The CDR3 protein is CATGLAGVYEQYF. CDR3 nucleotides: TGTGCCACCGGACTAGCGGGAGTGTACGAGCAGTACTTC. The J gene is TRBJ2-7, the V gene TRBV28, with 13 bases lining up with TRBD2. Germline values: CDR1 MDHEN, CDR2 SYDVKM. V shed 10 bases and J 4 bases; nucleotides not matched to a gene: 4. This CDR3 region has 13 residues.

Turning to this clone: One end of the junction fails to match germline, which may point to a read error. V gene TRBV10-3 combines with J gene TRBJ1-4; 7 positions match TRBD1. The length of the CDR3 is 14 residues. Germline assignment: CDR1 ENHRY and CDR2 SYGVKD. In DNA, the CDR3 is TGTGCCGTCAGGGGGGACAGACCAAATGAAAAACTGTTTTTT. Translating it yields CAVRGDRPNEKLFF.